What follows are 20 T cell receptor beta chains derived from one specimen sequenced in a study of OX40 agonist ivuxolimab in advanced cancers. Repertoires were generated with immunoSEQ multiplex PCR, while TCRdb's copy carries only in-frame clones and drops some. The sample consists of roughly 75,000 clones, about 86% of them appearing once. The source material was CD4+ or CD8+ T cells sorted from blood, sampled in a trial of the OX40 agonist ivuxolimab. The receptors were gathered from an adult with an advanced solid tumor such as melanoma, head and neck, liver or kidney cancer.

The chain has TRBV11-2 and TRBJ2-4, with 7 bases aligning to TRBD1. Trimming removed 5 bases from V and 6 bases from J; junction bases left unmatched: 10. CDR3 length: 15 amino acids. From germline, CDR1 is SGHAT and CDR2 FQNNGV. CDR3 nucleotide sequence: TGTGCCAGCAGCACGATGACAGGGCATGGAAACATTCAGTACTTC. Its translation: CASSTMTGHGNIQYF.

The rearrangement links TRBV25-1 to TRBJ1-2; D is possibly TRBD1 (6 bases). V was shortened by 6 bases and J by 2 bases, with 13 bases between the two germline ends. CDR1 is MGHDK, CDR2 SYGVNS, per germline. This CDR3 spans 14 amino acids. CDR3 in amino acids: CASSSGQGNYGYTF. The CDR3, as DNA: TGTGCCAGCAGCAGCGGCCAGGGGAACTATGGCTACACCTTC.

This sequence joins TRBV18 and TRBJ2-5; D gene ambiguous. Germline-derived CDR1 and CDR2 are KGHSH and LQKENI. Trimming removed 1 base from V and 5 bases from J, with 8 bases in between. The CDR3 totals 13 residues. The CDR3 region is CASSPLRSETQYF. DNA of the CDR3: TGTGCCAGCTCACCACTCCGGTCGGAGACCCAGTACTTC.

The chain employs TRBV27 and TRBJ1-5, with D tentatively TRBD1 (6 bases). The germline CDR1 and CDR2 sequences are MNHEY and SMNVEV (reference sequence). The CDR3 spans 17 residues. V was pared by 0 bases and J by 7 bases, with 19 bases between. CDR3 protein: CASSLSRGPRGHQPQHF. As DNA, the CDR3 is TGTGCCAGCAGTTTATCACGGGGGCCCAGGGGCCACCAGCCCCAGCATTTT.

The chain carries TRBV6-5 and TRBJ1-3; D is ambiguous. The CDR3 contains 12 residues. From germline, CDR1 is MNHEY and CDR2 SVGAGI. Trimming cost V 8 bases and J 2 bases, with 7 bases left between them. The CDR3 sequence: CASRGTGNTIYF. The CDR3 bases are TGTGCCAGCCGGGGAACTGGAAACACCATATATTTT.

The gene calls are TRBV12-5 and TRBJ1-5; the D is unclear. Germline V gene data show CDR1 as LGHNT and CDR2 as FRNRAP. CDR3 length: 16 amino acids. Trimming removed 2 bases at V and 5 bases at J, with 16 bases between. The CDR3 sequence is CASGLLGSLDDQPQHF. The CDR3 DNA reads TGTGCTAGTGGTTTGTTGGGATCCCTAGACGATCAGCCCCAGCATTTT.

V and J are TRBV28 and TRBJ2-7; 8 bases fit TRBD1. The junction had 8 bases not matched to a gene; V was cut back by 6 bases and J by 4 bases. The CDR3 is 14 residues long. CDR1 and CDR2 (germline): MDHEN, SYDVKM. CDR3 loop: CASSSYQGAYEQYF. CDR3 DNA sequence: TGTGCCAGCAGCTCCTACCAGGGGGCTTACGAGCAGTACTTC.

The chain combines TRBV5-1 with TRBJ2-3; D tentatively fits TRBD1 or TRBD2 (6 bases each). The germline CDR1 and CDR2 sequences are SGHRS and YFSETQ. V was pared by 1 base and J by 4 bases, with 10 bases between. The CDR3 sequence is 14 residues long. CDR3 protein: CASSLNGGADTQYF. The CDR3 coding sequence is TGCGCCAGCAGCTTGAACGGGGGCGCAGATACGCAGTATTTT. The full variable domain, rest sourced from reference TRBV5-1 and TRBJ2-3, is KAGVTQTPRYLIKTRGQQVTLSCSPISGHRSVSWYQQTPGQGLQFLFEYFSETQRNKGNFPGRFSGRQFSNSRSEMNVSTLELGDSALYLCASSLNGGADTQYFGPGTRLTVL.

The table lists this clone with a few counts. The gene calls are TRBV6-5 and TRBJ2-7; 8 bases fit TRBD1. With V trimmed by 5 bases and J by 0 bases, 3 bases remained unmatched. The CDR3 loop spans 14 amino acids. The V gene's germline CDR1 is MNHEY and CDR2 SVGAGI. The CDR3 here is CASSRTGNSYEQYF. The CDR3 DNA sequence: TGTGCCAGCAGTCGGACAGGGAACTCCTACGAGCAGTACTTC.

This clone was detected a few times. The chain links TRBV27 to TRBJ2-7, with TRBD2 matching over 10 bases. The CDR3 consists of 15 residues. CDR1 is MNHEY, CDR2 SMNVEV, per germline (reference sequence). V gave up 4 bases and J gave up 2 bases; unmatched junction bases: 5. The CDR3 DNA follows: TGTGCCAGCAGTTCCCCTACTAGCGGGGCCTACGAGCAGTACTTC. Its protein is CASSSPTSGAYEQYF.

V and J are TRBV6-5 and TRBJ1-1, with D tentatively TRBD1 (5 bases). Trimming shortened V by 2 bases and J by 1 base, and 8 bases separated the two germline ends. The CDR3 is made up of 14 amino acids. Germline V gives CDR1 MNHEY, CDR2 SVGAGI. DNA for the CDR3: TGTGCCAGCAGTTACGGGACGGCGAACACTGAAGCTTTCTTT. It specifies CASSYGTANTEAFF.

The chain uses TRBV15 and TRBJ1-4, with 8 nucleotides matching TRBD1. This CDR3 has 14 amino acids. With 8 bases clipped from V and 8 bases from J, the junction kept 10 bases outside the gene matches. The germline V gene has CDR1 LNHNV and CDR2 YYDKDF (reference sequence). The CDR3 DNA reads TGTGCCACCTGGAGGTCCAGGACAGGGGAAAAACTGTTTTTT. This codes for CATWRSRTGEKLFF.

V usage is TRBV11-2 and J usage is TRBJ1-6; possible D gene TRBD1, 5 bases. V lost 3 bases and J lost 7, with 22 bases in between. CDR3 length: 18 amino acids. Germline V gene sequence: CDR1 SGHAT, CDR2 FQNNGV. The CDR3 DNA is TGTGCCAGCAGCTTGATCCAGGGTCTCCGTTCGGGGAATTCACCCCTCCACTTT. It codes for CASSLIQGLRSGNSPLHF.

V and J are TRBV30 and TRBJ2-3, with 10 nucleotides matching TRBD1. Trimming removed 5 bases from V and 2 bases from J; junction bases left unmatched: 4. The germline CDR1 and CDR2 sequences are GTSNPN and SVGIG (reference sequence). The length of the CDR3 is 14 residues. For the CDR3, the DNA is TGTGCCTGGGGGACAGGGGCAGTCACAGATACGCAGTATTTT. Its protein is CAWGTGAVTDTQYF.

The chain carries TRBV9 and TRBJ1-2; D may be TRBD1 (5 bases). Germline CDR1 is SGDLS and CDR2 is YYNGEE. Between the trimmed V and J ends, which lost 0 bases and 7 bases, there was a span of 10 bases. This CDR3 region has 13 residues. The DNA for the CDR3 is TGTGCCAGCAGCGTAGATGGGACGATTGGCTACACCTTC. It translates to CASSVDGTIGYTF.

This chain joins TRBV30 and TRBJ1-2; possibly TRBD1 for D (6 bases). Germline lookup yields CDR1 GTSNPN and CDR2 SVGIG (reference sequence). V was clipped by 0 bases and J by 5 bases, with 16 bases between them. This CDR3 contains 15 residues. CDR3 in amino acids: CAWSVGGGLPYGYTF. In DNA, the CDR3 is TGTGCCTGGAGTGTAGGGGGGGGGCTTCCTTATGGCTACACCTTC.

V gene TRBV9 combines with J gene TRBJ1-2, with 8 bases aligning to TRBD1. CDR3 size: 15 residues. Germline CDR1 is SGDLS and CDR2 is YYNGEE. J gave up 4 bases and V 4 bases, and 9 bases lay outside the gene matches. The CDR3 reads CASSRPGTGIYGYTF. The DNA for the CDR3 is TGTGCCAGCAGCCGACCCGGGACAGGAATCTATGGCTACACCTTC.

The chain couples TRBV18 to TRBJ2-7; perhaps TRBD2 as D (6 bases). The CDR3 runs to 12 residues. CDR1 is KGHSH and CDR2 is LQKENI in the germline V gene. Deletions cut 5 bases from V and 3 bases from J, with 8 bases between. The CDR3 bases are TGTGCCAGCTCAGGGGGGAGCTACGAGCAGTACTTC. This translates into CASSGGSYEQYF.

This clone was detected only once. The V gene is TRBV2, the J gene TRBJ1-3, with TRBD1 identical over 8 bases. The germline V gene has CDR1 SNHLY and CDR2 FYNNEI. J gave up 7 bases and V 7 bases, and 6 bases lay outside the gene matches. The CDR3 runs to 13 residues. For the CDR3, the DNA is TGTGCCAGCAATGGACAGGGAATGAACACCATATATTTT. Its protein is CASNGQGMNTIYF.

V gene TRBV6-1 combines with J gene TRBJ1-4; no reliable D call. From germline, CDR1 is MNHNS and CDR2 SASEGT. This CDR3 has 13 residues. The ends were cut back, 7 bases at V and 5 bases at J, with 11 bases in the middle. The CDR3 sequence is CASTAEMNEKLFF. CDR3 DNA: TGTGCCAGCACCGCGGAGATGAATGAAAAACTGTTTTTT.